This T cell receptor (beta chain) originates from a study of T-cell reconstitution after alpha-beta-depleted transplantation in children. This CDR3 has 16 amino acids. The germline V gene has CDR1 LGHNA and CDR2 YSLEER. V was pared by 4 bases and J by 6 bases, with 18 bases between. There are many counts of this clonotype. A TCRbeta library incorporating unique molecular identifiers was prepared. TCRdb fed the PCR reads into MiXCR, producing one record per CDR3 protein. The top ten hold about 7% of the sample, which has 75,000 to 100,000 distinct CDR3 sequences, 7% to 10% seen once. The sequencing used PBMCs from the stem cell graft donor, collected from the stem cell graft. The chain is built from TRBV4-3 and TRBJ2-2; D possibly corresponds to TRBD2 (7 bases). The source is a human donor who donated a stem cell graft to a child with congenital amegakaryocytic thrombocytopenia. The CDR3 loop reads CASSLGWGEGAGELFF. CDR3 DNA: TGCGCCAGCAGCCTTGGCTGGGGGGAGGGGGCCGGGGAGCTGTTTTTT.